This T cell receptor (beta chain) was retrieved from a study of blood T cells in healthy people across ages. About the study: There was about one barcoded beta molecule captured by template switching per two T cells.

CDR3 length equals 19 residues. Trimming shortened V by 5 bases and J by 0 bases, and 20 bases separated the two germline ends. Germline V gene lookup returns CDR1 SGHTA and CDR2 FQGNSA. Study-wide results and limits: Any changes in expanded clonotypes were possibly confounded, as donor CMV status remained unknown.

The use of a sample-barcoded 5' primer and a J-beta primer mix characterized a second PCR of roughly 6 to 11 cycles. TCRdb reprocessed the 5' RACE reads with MiXCR, giving one entry per CDR3 protein. The sample holds about 1,600,000 distinct CDR3 sequences, around 39% seen once. In its sample, this clonotype was seen a few times. Its matching antigen is unknown. The authors isolated at least 7 million PBMCs per sample. The receptor's source is a young woman in good health. Sequenced material: blood. The J gene is TRBJ2-6, the V gene TRBV7-2, with TRBD2 as a possible D gene (6 bases). CDR3: CASSGESGGTLSGANVLTF. The CDR3 bases are TGTGCCAGCAGCGGAGAAAGCGGCGGGACCCTCTCTGGGGCCAACGTCCTGACTTTC.